This TCR beta chain was recovered during a study of T-cell reconstitution after alpha-beta-depleted transplantation in children. Preparation of the TCRbeta library was carried out with unique molecular identifiers. In TCRdb, the PCR reads were re-called with MiXCR into one record per CDR3 protein. The data contain 640,000 or so distinct CDR3 sequences, roughly 15% of them singletons. The CDR3 is made up of 13 amino acids. Germline V gene sequence: CDR1 LGHDT, CDR2 YNNKEL (reference sequence). V was pared by 10 bases and J by 2 bases, with 13 bases between. This clonotype was seen only a few times. This chain joins TRBV3-1 and TRBJ2-3; possible D gene TRBD2, 5 bases. This clonotype was obtained from a human donor who donated a stem cell graft to a child with acute myeloid leukemia. The sample was PBMCs from the stem cell graft donor, taken from the stem cell graft. The CDR3 region has the DNA TGTGCCACCTCGGATAGCGACACAGATACGCAGTATTTT. It encodes CATSDSDTDTQYF.